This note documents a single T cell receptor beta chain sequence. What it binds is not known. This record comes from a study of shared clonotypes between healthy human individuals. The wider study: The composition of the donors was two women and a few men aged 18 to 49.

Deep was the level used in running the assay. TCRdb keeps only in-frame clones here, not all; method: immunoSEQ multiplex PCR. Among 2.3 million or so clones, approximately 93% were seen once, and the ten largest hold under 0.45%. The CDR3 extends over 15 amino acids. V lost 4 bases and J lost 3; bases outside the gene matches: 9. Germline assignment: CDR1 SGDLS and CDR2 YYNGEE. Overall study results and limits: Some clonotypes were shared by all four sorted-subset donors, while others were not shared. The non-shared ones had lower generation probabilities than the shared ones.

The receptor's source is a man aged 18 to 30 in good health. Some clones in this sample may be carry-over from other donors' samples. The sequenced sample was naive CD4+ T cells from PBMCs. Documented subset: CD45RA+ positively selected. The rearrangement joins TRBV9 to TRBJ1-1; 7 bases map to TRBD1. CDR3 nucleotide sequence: TGTGCCAGCAGCATGGGGGACAGAAGGTACACTGAAGCTTTCTTT. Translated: CASSMGDRRYTEAFF. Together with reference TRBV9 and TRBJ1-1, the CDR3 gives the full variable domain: DSGVTQTPKHLITATGQRVTLRCSPRSGDLSVYWYQQSLDQGLQFLIQYYNGEERAKGNILERFSAQQFPDLHSELNLSSLELGDSALYFCASSMGDRRYTEAFFGQGTRLTVV.